The following is a T cell receptor beta chain sequence with its context. Which antigen it targets is not known. Per-nucleotide qualities are absent, and no much larger clonotype sits a single base away. TCRbeta CDR3 regions were amplified from genomic DNA using the immunoSEQ Assay, a bias-controlled multiplex PCR. Turning to the authors' computational methods: The number of nucleated cells in each sample was estimated by amplification of reference gene primers within the assay. To quantify the absolute abundance of each unique TCRbeta CDR3 rearrangement, sequence reads were collapsed and filtered. For each sample, productive Simpson clonality was calculated as the square root of Simpson's diversity index across productive rearrangements. TCRdb stores this immuneACCESS table with in-frame sequences only. Part of the clones is absent; in the studies checked, under half of the shortfall reflects unresolved V genes, and no reason is known for the rest. The V and J calls and clone size come from that table; D and trimming were worked out from the DNA. The sample table records about 190,000 clones; around 85% of these occur just once. Roughly 14% of the sample is in the top ten clones.

These data originate in a study of blood T cell repertoires in COVID-19 (dated by TCRdb to 2020 to 2022). At the level of the whole study: Samples covering the acute and convalescent phases of COVID-19 were provided by collaborators in the United States, Italy and Spain. The material from the prospective study consisted of cDNA or gDNA derived from T cells, B-cell-depleted T cells, or PBMCs. Subjects who had been exposed to COVID-19, were actively infected with it, or had recovered from it provided the deeply sampled blood TCRbeta repertoires that made up the dataset. The repertoires were made available in a free public database intended to serve as a resource for research on the immune response to SARS-CoV-2. Samples were obtained from the ongoing ImmuneRACE study (first 160 participants) and from 1,000 to 1,500 subjects provided by 6 global collaborators. Sample metadata almost always included a de-identified subject ID, COVID-19 status, age in years and sex. HLA class I and class II types, where available, came from metadata supplied by the sample provider rather than from assay-based typing.

Results the study describes overall, beyond this receptor: The amount of clinical and demographic metadata varied by source and participant and was provided uncurated.

A second Seattle source provided samples from volunteer blood donors who had recovered from COVID-19. Collaborating institutions collected whole blood in K2EDTA tubes following their own protocols. For TCRbeta analysis, collaborators shipped samples as frozen whole blood, isolated PBMCs, or DNA extracted from either of those sample types. CDR1 and CDR2 (LGHNA, YSLEER) derive from the germline V gene. The CDR3 has 16 amino acids, counting the end cysteine and phenylalanine. Only the CDR3 portion is preserved as DNA: 48 bases, with reading frame beginning at the first base. Trimmed from V: 1 base; trimmed from J: 1 base; junction bases lacking a gene match: 2.

The receptor was derived from a man between 45 and 60 years old who had recovered from COVID-19. Sequencing was performed on peripheral blood. Recombination linked TRBV4-3 to TRBJ2-1, and TRBD1 aligns with 9 junction nucleotides. Here the CDR3 is given as CASSQAGQGSYNEQFF. DNA sequence: TGCGCCAGCAGCCAAGCCGGACAGGGGTCCTACAATGAGCAGTTCTTC.